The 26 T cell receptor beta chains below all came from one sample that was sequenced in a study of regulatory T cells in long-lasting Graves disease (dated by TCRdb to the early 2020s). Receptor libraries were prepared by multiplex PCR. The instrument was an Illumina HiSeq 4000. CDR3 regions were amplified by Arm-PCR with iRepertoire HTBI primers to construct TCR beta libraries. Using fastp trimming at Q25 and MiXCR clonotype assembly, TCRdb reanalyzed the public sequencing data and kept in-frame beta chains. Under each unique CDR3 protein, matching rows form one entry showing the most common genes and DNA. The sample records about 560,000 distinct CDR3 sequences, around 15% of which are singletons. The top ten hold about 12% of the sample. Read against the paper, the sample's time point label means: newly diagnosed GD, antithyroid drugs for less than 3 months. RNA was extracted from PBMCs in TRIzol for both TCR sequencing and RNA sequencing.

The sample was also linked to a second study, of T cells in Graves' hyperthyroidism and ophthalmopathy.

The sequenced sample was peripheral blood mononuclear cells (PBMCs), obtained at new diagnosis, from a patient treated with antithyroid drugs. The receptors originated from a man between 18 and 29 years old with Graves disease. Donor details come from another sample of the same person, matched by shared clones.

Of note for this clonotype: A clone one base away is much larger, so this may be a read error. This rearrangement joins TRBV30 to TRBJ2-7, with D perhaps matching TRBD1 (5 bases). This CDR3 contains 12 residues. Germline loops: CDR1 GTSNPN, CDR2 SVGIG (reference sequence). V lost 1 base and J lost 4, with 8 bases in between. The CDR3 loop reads CAWSATAYEQYF. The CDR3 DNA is TGTGCCTGGAGTGCGACAGCGTACGAGCAGTACTTC. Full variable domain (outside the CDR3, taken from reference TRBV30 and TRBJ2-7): SQTIHQWPATLVQPVGSPLSLECTVEGTSNPNLYWYRQAAGRGLQLLFYSVGIGQISSEVPQNLSASRPQDRQFILSSKKLLLSDSGFYLCAWSATAYEQYFGPGTRLTVT.

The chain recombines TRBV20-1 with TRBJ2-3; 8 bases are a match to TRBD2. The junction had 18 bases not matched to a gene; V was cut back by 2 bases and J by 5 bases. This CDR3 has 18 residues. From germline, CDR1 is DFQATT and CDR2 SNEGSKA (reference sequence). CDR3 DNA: TGCAGTGCTAGATCGGGGGGGAGGGCCTTGTGGGTGCAAGATACGCAGTATTTT. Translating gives CSARSGGRALWVQDTQYF.

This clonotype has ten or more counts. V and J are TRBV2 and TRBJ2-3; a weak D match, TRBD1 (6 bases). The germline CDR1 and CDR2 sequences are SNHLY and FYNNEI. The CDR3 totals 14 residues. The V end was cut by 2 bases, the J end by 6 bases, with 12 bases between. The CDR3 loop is CASSERQGSDTQYF. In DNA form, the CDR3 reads TGTGCCAGCAGTGAAAGGCAGGGGTCCGATACGCAGTATTTT. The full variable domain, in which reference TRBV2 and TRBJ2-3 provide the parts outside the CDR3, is EPEVTQTPSHQVTQMGQEVILRCVPISNHLYFYWYRQILGQKVEFLVSFYNNEISEKSEIFDDQFSVERPDGSNFTLKIRSTKLEDSAMYFCASSERQGSDTQYFGPGTRLTVL.

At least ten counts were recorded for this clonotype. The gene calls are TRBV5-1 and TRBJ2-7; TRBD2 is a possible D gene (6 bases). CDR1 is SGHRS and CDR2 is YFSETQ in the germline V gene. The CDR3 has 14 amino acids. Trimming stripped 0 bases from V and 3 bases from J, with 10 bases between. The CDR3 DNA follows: TGCGCCAGCAGCTTGGGGGAAGCGGGCTACGAGCAGTACTTC. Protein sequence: CASSLGEAGYEQYF.

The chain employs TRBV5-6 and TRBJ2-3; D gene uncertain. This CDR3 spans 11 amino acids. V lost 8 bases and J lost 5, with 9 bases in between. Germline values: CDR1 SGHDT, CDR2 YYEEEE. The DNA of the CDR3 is TGTGCCAGGGCCGTACGAGATACGCAGTATTTT. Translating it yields CARAVRDTQYF.

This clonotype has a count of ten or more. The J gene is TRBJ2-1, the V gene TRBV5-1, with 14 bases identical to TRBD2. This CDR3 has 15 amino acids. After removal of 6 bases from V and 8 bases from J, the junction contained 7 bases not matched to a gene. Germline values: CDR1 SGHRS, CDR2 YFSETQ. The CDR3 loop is CASTSGTSGSDEQFF. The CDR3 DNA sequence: TGCGCCAGCACCTCTGGGACTAGCGGGAGTGATGAGCAGTTCTTC. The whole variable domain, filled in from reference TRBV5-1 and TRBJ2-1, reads KAGVTQTPRYLIKTRGQQVTLSCSPISGHRSVSWYQQTPGQGLQFLFEYFSETQRNKGNFPGRFSGRQFSNSRSEMNVSTLELGDSALYLCASTSGTSGSDEQFFGPGTRLTVL.

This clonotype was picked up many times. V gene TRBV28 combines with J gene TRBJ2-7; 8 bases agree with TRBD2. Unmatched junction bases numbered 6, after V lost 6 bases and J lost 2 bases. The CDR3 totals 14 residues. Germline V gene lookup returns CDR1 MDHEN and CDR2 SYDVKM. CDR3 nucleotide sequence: TGTGCCAGCAGGCAGGGACTAGACCCCTACGAGCAGTACTTC. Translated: CASRQGLDPYEQYF.

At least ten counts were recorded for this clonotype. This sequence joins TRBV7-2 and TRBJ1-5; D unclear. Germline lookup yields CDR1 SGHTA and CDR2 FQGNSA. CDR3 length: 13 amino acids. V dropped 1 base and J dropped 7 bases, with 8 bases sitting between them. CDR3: CASSLEGRQPQHF. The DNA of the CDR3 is TGTGCCAGCAGCTTAGAAGGTCGCCAGCCCCAGCATTTT.

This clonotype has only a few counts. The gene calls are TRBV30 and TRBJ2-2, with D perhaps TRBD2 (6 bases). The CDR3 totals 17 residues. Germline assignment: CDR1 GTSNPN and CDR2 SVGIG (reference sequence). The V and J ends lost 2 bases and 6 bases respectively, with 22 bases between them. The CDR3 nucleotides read TGTGCCTGGAGTCCCTCGGCGGGACGGGCGGGATCCGGGGAGCTGTTTTTT. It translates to CAWSPSAGRAGSGELFF.

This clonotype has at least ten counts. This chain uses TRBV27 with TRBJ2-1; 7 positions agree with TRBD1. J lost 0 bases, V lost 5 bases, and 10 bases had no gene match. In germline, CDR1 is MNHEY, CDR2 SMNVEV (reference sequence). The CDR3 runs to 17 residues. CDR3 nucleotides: TGTGCCAGCAGTAGGGGACAGTTTTCGAGCTCCTACAATGAGCAGTTCTTC. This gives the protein CASSRGQFSSSYNEQFF.

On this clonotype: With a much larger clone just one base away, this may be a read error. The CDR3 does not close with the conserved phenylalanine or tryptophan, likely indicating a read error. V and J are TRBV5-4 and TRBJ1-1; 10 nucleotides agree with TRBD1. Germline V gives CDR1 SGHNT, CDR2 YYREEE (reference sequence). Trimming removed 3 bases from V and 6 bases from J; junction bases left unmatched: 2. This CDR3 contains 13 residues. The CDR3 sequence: CASSSTGGSEAFS. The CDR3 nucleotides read TGTGCCAGCAGCTCGACAGGGGGCTCTGAAGCTTTCTCT.

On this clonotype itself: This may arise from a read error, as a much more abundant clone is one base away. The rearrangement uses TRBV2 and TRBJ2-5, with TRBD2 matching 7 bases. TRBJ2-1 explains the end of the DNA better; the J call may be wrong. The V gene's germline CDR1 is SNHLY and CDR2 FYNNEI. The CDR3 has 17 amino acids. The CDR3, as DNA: TGTGCCAGCAGTCAACCTGCAACGGGACTATACTACGATGAGCAGTTCTTC. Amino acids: CASSQPATGLYYDEQFF.

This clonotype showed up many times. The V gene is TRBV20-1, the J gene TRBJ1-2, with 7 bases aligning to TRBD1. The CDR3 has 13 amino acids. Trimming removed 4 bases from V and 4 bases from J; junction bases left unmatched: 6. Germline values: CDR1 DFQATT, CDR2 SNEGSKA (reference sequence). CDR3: CSATPGTAYGYTF. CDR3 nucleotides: TGCAGTGCTACCCCCGGGACAGCCTATGGCTACACCTTC.

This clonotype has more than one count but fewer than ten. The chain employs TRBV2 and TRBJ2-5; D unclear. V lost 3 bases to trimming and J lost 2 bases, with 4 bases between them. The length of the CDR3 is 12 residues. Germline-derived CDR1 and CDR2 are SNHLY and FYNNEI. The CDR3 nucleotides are TGTGCCAGCAGTGAGGTGCAAGAGACCCAGTACTTC. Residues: CASSEVQETQYF.

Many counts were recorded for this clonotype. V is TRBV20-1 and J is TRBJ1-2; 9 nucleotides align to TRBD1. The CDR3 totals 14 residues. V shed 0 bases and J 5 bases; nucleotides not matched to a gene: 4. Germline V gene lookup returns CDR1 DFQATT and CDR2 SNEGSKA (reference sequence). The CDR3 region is CSARDTGTGYGYTF. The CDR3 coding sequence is TGCAGTGCTAGAGATACCGGGACAGGGTATGGCTACACCTTC.

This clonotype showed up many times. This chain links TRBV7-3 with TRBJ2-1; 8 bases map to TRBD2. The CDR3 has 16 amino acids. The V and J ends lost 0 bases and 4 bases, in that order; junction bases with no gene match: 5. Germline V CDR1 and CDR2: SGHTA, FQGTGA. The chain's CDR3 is CASSLTPGGRYNEQFF. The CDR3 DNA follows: TGTGCCAGCAGCTTAACCCCGGGAGGGCGATACAATGAGCAGTTCTTC.

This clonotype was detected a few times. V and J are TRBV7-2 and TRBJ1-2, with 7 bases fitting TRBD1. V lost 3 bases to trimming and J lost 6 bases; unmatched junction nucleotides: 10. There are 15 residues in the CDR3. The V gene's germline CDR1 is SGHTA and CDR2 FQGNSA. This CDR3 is CASSFRQGVRNGYTF. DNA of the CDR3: TGTGCCAGCAGCTTTCGACAGGGCGTGAGAAATGGCTACACCTTC.

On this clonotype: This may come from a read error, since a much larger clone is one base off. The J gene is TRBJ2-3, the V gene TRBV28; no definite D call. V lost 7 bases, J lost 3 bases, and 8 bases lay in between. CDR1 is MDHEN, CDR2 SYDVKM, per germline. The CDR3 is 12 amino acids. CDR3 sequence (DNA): TGTGCCAGCACCGTGGGTACAGATACGCAGTATTTT. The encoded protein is CASTVGTDTQYF. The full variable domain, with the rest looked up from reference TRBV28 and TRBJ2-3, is DVKVTQSSRYLVKRTGEKVFLECVQDMDHENMFWYRQDPGLGLRLIYFSYDVKMKEKGDIPEGYSVSREKKERFSLILESASTNQTSMYLCASTVGTDTQYFGPGTRLTVL.

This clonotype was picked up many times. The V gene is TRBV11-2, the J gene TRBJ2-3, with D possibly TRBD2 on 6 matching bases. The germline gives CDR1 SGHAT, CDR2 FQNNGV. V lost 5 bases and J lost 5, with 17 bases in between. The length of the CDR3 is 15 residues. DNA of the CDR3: TGTGCCAGCAGCCCCCGGGACTTCGGGGGAGATACGCAGTATTTT. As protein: CASSPRDFGGDTQYF.

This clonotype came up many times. The CDR3 bases are TGTGCCAGCAGTCCCCAAACAGGGATGAACACTGAAGCTTTCTTT. Translated: CASSPQTGMNTEAFF. The chain is built from TRBV27 and TRBJ1-1; the D gene is possibly TRBD1 (6 bases). Trimming left V 5 bases short and J 0 bases short, with 13 bases between. The germline V gene encodes CDR1 MNHEY and CDR2 SMNVEV (reference sequence). The CDR3 runs to 15 residues.

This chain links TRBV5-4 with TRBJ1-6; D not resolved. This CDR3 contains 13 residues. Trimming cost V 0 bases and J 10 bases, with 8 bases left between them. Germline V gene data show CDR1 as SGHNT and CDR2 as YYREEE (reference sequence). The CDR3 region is CASSLEAGSPLHF. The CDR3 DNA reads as TGTGCCAGCAGCTTGGAGGCCGGATCACCCCTCCACTTT.

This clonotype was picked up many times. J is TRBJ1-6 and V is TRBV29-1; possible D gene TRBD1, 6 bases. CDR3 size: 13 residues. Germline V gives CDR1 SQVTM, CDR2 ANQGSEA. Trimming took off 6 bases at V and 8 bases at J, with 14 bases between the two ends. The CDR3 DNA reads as TGCAGCGTGACACAGGGTGTCGATTCACCCCTCCACTTT. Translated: CSVTQGVDSPLHF.

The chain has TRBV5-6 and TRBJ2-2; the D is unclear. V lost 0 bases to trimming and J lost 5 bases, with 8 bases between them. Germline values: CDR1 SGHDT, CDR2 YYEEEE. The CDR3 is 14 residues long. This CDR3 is CASSLAKATGELFF. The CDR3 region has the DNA TGTGCCAGCAGCTTGGCCAAAGCAACCGGGGAGCTGTTTTTT.

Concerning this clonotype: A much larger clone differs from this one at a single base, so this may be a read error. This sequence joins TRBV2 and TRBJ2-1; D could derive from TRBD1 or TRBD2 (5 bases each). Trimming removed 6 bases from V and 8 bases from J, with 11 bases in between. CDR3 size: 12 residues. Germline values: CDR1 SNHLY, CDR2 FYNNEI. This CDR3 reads CASRVATDEQFF. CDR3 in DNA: TGTGCCAGCAGAGTAGCGACAGATGAGCAGTTCTTC. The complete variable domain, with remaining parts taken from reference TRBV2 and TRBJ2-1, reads EPEVTQTPSHQVTQMGQEVILRCVPISNHLYFYWYRQILGQKVEFLVSFYNNEISEKSEIFDDQFSVERPDGSNFTLKIRSTKLEDSAMYFCASRVATDEQFFGPGTRLTVL.

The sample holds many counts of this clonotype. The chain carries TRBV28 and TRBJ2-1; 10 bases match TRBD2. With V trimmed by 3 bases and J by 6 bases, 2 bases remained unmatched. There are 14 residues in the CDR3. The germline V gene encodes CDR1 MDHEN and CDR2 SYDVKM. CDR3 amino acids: CASSLLAGVNEQFF. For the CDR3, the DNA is TGTGCCAGCAGTTTGCTAGCGGGAGTCAATGAGCAGTTCTTC.

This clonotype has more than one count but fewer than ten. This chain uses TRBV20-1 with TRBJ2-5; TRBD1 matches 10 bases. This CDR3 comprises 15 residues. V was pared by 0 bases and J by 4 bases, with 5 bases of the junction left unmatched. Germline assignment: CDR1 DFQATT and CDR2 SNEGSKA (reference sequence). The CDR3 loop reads CSARDQRDRGETQYF. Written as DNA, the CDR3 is TGCAGTGCTAGAGATCAGCGGGACAGGGGAGAGACCCAGTACTTC.